The entry that follows covers one T cell receptor beta chain sequence. The antigen is unknown. The entry originates in a study of cytomegalovirus exposure and HLA in healthy donors. Donors were nominally healthy when sampled, though unrecorded immune exposures were likely. With 60 Vbeta and 13 Jbeta primers, the PCR was carried out. Only in-frame clones appear in the TCRdb table, and some are missing; sequencing was by immunoSEQ multiplex PCR. The sample shows approximately 140,000 clones, 80% to 90% of them seen only once. Study results and caveats: Rare TCR sequences dominated, though some public TCRs recurred in many donors. Segments of the TCR beta V type were, in most cases, productive about 87% or about 30% of the time in an earlier analysis. In vitro testing confirmed a few CMV-associated chains as specific for CMV antigens.

The V gene's germline CDR1 is LNHNV and CDR2 YYDKDF (reference sequence). The CDR3 runs 13 residues. The V end lost 0 bases, the J end lost 3 bases, and 6 bases lay between the germline ends. The sequenced sample was PBMCs. The chain combines TRBV15 with TRBJ2-7, with a possible D match to TRBD1 (6 bases). The receptor comes from a woman in her thirties or forties in good health and CMV-seropositive. The CDR3 DNA follows: TGTGCCACCAGCAGAGAGGACAGCTACGAGCAGTACTTC. Translation: CATSREDSYEQYF.